This T cell receptor (beta chain) derives from a study of cytomegalovirus exposure and HLA in healthy donors. Study summary: An analysis done earlier identified almost 120 million unique TCR beta sequences from approximately 180 million T cells. Study-level results: It was reportedly the case that the classifier diagnosed cytomegalovirus status with high specificity and sensitivity.

13 Jbeta primers and 60 Vbeta primers were used for the PCR. TCRdb's table, derived via immunoSEQ multiplex PCR, lists solely in-frame clones and lacks some. Of around 90,000 clones listed, 85% are singletons. With regard to this clone: Its antigen is unknown.

In nominal health when sampled, donors likely had unrecorded immune exposures nonetheless. This sequence was found in a man in his forties or fifties in good health and CMV-seropositive. Sequenced: PBMCs.

The CDR3 sequence is CASSLSGTGVDRYTF. The CDR3 nucleotides are TGTGCCAGCAGCTTGTCCGGGACAGGGGTGGATCGCTACACCTTC. V gene TRBV6-1 combines with J gene TRBJ1-2; 10 nucleotides agree with TRBD1. The CDR3 is made up of 15 amino acids. The J segment lost 9 bases and the V segment lost 6 bases, leaving 13 bases of the junction unmatched. The germline gives CDR1 MNHNS, CDR2 SASEGT.